The 21 T cell receptor beta chains below come from one sample, sequenced in a study of T cells in Graves' hyperthyroidism and ophthalmopathy. The source material, RNA transcripts, was used to amplify TCR beta CDR3 regions. HTBI primers were used for first-round RT-PCR of the TCR CDR3. MiXCR was run by TCRdb on the multiplex PCR reads, yielding one entry per CDR3 protein. The table includes 250,000 or so distinct CDR3 sequences, about 15% detected once. Sequences were obtained from blood. These receptors came from a woman younger than 30 with Graves' ophthalmopathy.

This clonotype was seen at least ten times. V and J are TRBV3-1 and TRBJ2-1, with D tentatively TRBD1 or TRBD2 (5 bases each). V lost 5 bases to trimming and J lost 7 bases, with 15 bases between them. Germline V lookup: CDR1 LGHDT, CDR2 YNNKEL (reference sequence). This CDR3 has 14 amino acids. CDR3 protein: CASSKRGPRNEQFF. The CDR3 bases are TGTGCCAGCAGCAAACGGGGACCTAGGAATGAGCAGTTCTTC.

CDR3 bases: TGTGCCAGCAGCCCCGGACTAGCGGGAGCCAATGAGCAGTTCTTC. Amino acid sequence: CASSPGLAGANEQFF. The rearrangement links TRBV11-3 to TRBJ2-1, with 13 bases identical to TRBD2. Germline V gene data show CDR1 as SGHNT and CDR2 as YENEEA. CDR3 size: 15 residues. V dropped 5 bases and J dropped 6; count of bases not matched to a gene: 4.

The sample holds many counts of this clonotype. This chain connects TRBV10-2 to TRBJ1-1, with D uncertain. This CDR3 is built from 12 residues. CDR1 and CDR2 from the germline V gene are WSHSY and SAAADI. Trimming stripped 3 bases from V and 1 base from J, with 3 bases between. This CDR3 reads CASSDRNTEAFF. The DNA for the CDR3 is TGCGCCAGCAGTGACAGGAACACTGAAGCTTTCTTT.

This clonotype was picked up many times. V and J are TRBV20-1 and TRBJ2-7, with D tentatively TRBD1 (6 bases). This CDR3 spans 15 amino acids. Germline assignment: CDR1 DFQATT and CDR2 SNEGSKA (reference sequence). V lost 0 bases and J lost 2, with 14 bases in between. The CDR3 protein is CSARDPGGDPYEQYF. The CDR3 DNA reads as TGCAGTGCTAGAGATCCTGGGGGCGACCCCTACGAGCAGTACTTC.

This clonotype was seen repeatedly, ten times or more. The chain combines TRBV5-1 with TRBJ1-1; 9 nucleotides match TRBD1. Germline CDR1 is SGHRS and CDR2 is YFSETQ. The V gene end was trimmed by 2 bases and the J gene end by 10 bases; junction bases not matched to a gene: 6. CDR3 length: 13 residues. In nucleotides, the CDR3 is TGCGCCAGCAGCTTCACAGGGGGCCCAGGAGCTTTCTTT. Translated: CASSFTGGPGAFF.

This clonotype came up many times. The chain links TRBV28 to TRBJ2-5; 10 bases agree with TRBD1. J gave up 4 bases and V 3 bases, and 8 bases lay outside the gene matches. CDR1 is MDHEN and CDR2 is SYDVKM in the germline V gene. The CDR3 is 16 amino acids. The CDR3 reads CASSFPGGTGAETQYF. CDR3 in DNA: TGTGCCAGCAGTTTCCCCGGGGGGACAGGGGCAGAGACCCAGTACTTC.

The CDR3: CASKIGAEAFF. CDR3 coding DNA: TGTGCCAGCAAAATTGGGGCTGAAGCTTTCTTT. The chain joins TRBV25-1 to TRBJ1-1, with D unresolved. V lost 7 bases and J 6 bases, leaving 9 bases between the germline ends. The CDR3 has 11 residues. Germline values: CDR1 MGHDK, CDR2 SYGVNS.

This clonotype showed up many times. V is TRBV28 and J is TRBJ2-7; D may match TRBD1 or TRBD2 (5 bases each). The V end was cut by 6 bases, the J end by 0 bases, with 18 bases between. This CDR3 spans 16 amino acids. The germline CDR1 and CDR2 sequences are MDHEN and SYDVKM. DNA of the CDR3: TGTGCCAGCAGCCCCCAGGGAGTTTCGAGCTCCTACGAGCAGTACTTC. It specifies CASSPQGVSSSYEQYF.

This clonotype was counted at least ten times. The chain is built from TRBV15 and TRBJ1-1; no clear D gene. Germline V CDR1 and CDR2: LNHNV, YYDKDF (reference sequence). The CDR3 loop spans 13 amino acids. The V end was cut by 9 bases, the J end by 0 bases, with 11 bases between. The CDR3: CATASDMNTEAFF. The CDR3 DNA follows: TGTGCCACAGCTTCAGACATGAACACTGAAGCTTTCTTT.

This clonotype has ten or more counts. This sequence joins TRBV7-9 and TRBJ1-2; D gene ambiguous. Between the trimmed V and J ends, which lost 0 bases and 1 base, there was a span of 6 bases. The CDR3 totals 14 residues. The germline V gene has CDR1 SEHNR and CDR2 FQNEAQ (reference sequence). This chain's CDR3 is CASSLAGNNYGYTF. In DNA form, the CDR3 reads TGTGCCAGCAGCTTAGCGGGAAATAACTATGGCTACACCTTC.

Ten or more counts support this clonotype. The genes are TRBV7-3 and TRBJ2-1; 9 nucleotides line up with TRBD2. The CDR3 has 15 residues. The V segment lost 2 bases and the J segment 4 bases; nucleotides outside the gene matches: 3. The germline V gene encodes CDR1 SGHTA and CDR2 FQGTGA. The CDR3 nucleotides read TGTGCCAGCAGCTTACTAGCGGGACCGTACAATGAGCAGTTCTTC. It yields the protein CASSLLAGPYNEQFF. Using reference TRBV7-3 and TRBJ2-1 for the parts outside the CDR3, the full variable domain is GAGVSQTPSNKVTEKGKYVELRCDPISGHTALYWYRQSLGQGPEFLIYFQGTGAADDSGLPNDRFFAVRPEGSVSTLKIQRTERGDSAVYLCASSLLAGPYNEQFFGPGTRLTVL.

This clonotype was found a few times. The chain employs TRBV28 and TRBJ2-7; 11 nucleotides agree with TRBD2. There are 15 residues in the CDR3. Germline assignment: CDR1 MDHEN and CDR2 SYDVKM. The V segment lost 4 bases and the J segment 1 base; nucleotides outside the gene matches: 3. The CDR3 DNA sequence: TGTGCCAGCAGTTCGGGACTAGCGGCTTCCTACGAGCAGTACTTC. Protein: CASSSGLAASYEQYF.

This clonotype has at least ten counts. The rearrangement uses TRBV15 and TRBJ2-7; 10 bases line up with TRBD1. V dropped 0 bases and J dropped 7; count of bases not matched to a gene: 6. The germline CDR1 and CDR2 sequences are LNHNV and YYDKDF (reference sequence). The CDR3 spans 15 residues. CDR3 residues: CATSRDWDRGGEQYF. The CDR3, as DNA: TGTGCCACCAGCAGAGACTGGGACAGGGGAGGTGAGCAGTACTTC.

This clonotype was seen once. CDR3 nucleotide sequence: TGTGCCAGCACCCGACAGGGGTCCCCTAACTATGGCTACACCTTC. Translating gives CASTRQGSPNYGYTF. The chain has TRBV28 and TRBJ1-2, with TRBD1 identical over 8 bases. Germline lookup yields CDR1 MDHEN and CDR2 SYDVKM. This CDR3 region has 15 residues. The trim removed 7 bases at V and 0 bases at J, leaving 7 bases unmatched.

This clonotype has at least ten counts. The CDR3 region has the DNA TGCGCCAGCAGCCAACTCTTGACCCAAGAGACCCAGTACTTC. Translated, it gives CASSQLLTQETQYF. This chain links TRBV4-1 with TRBJ2-5; D not resolved. The length of the CDR3 is 14 residues. Between the trimmed V and J ends, which lost 2 bases and 1 base, there was a span of 8 bases. CDR1 is MGHRA and CDR2 is YSYEKL in the germline V gene.

This clonotype was found many times. J is TRBJ1-1 and V is TRBV30; D is perhaps TRBD1 (5 bases). This CDR3 comprises 12 residues. The ends were cut back, 4 bases at V and 6 bases at J, with 12 bases in the middle. CDR1 GTSNPN and CDR2 SVGIG come from the germline V gene (reference sequence). The CDR3 is CAWNQGGSEAFF. For the CDR3, the DNA is TGTGCCTGGAACCAGGGTGGGTCTGAAGCTTTCTTT.

This clonotype was counted ten times or more. The genes are TRBV12-3 or TRBV12-4 and TRBJ2-5; 7 positions match TRBD1. This CDR3 comprises 14 residues. Losses at the gene ends were 5 bases for V and 4 bases for J; bases not matched to a gene: 7. The CDR3 reads CASSPGQRIETQYF. The DNA of the CDR3 is TGTGCCAGCAGTCCGGGACAGAGGATAGAGACCCAGTACTTC.

This clonotype was seen more than once but under ten times. The chain is built from TRBV6-5 and TRBJ1-3; D remains ambiguous. This CDR3 is 16 amino acids long. V lost 0 bases and J 2 bases, leaving 11 bases between the germline ends. Germline V gives CDR1 MNHEY, CDR2 SVGAGI. This CDR3 reads CASSYSGSAPGNTIYF. The CDR3 DNA sequence: TGTGCCAGCAGTTACTCGGGCAGCGCACCTGGAAACACCATATATTTT.

The rearrangement links TRBV28 to TRBJ2-7, with 8 bases that match TRBD1. The ends lost 3 bases at V and 3 bases at J; junction bases unmatched: 1. This CDR3 is 13 amino acids long. Per germline, CDR1 MDHEN and CDR2 SYDVKM. The CDR3 loop reads CASSFGTGYEQYF. The CDR3 DNA is TGTGCCAGCAGTTTTGGGACAGGCTACGAGCAGTACTTC.

The table lists this clonotype with many counts. The chain employs TRBV20-1 and TRBJ1-1; D may be TRBD1 (5 bases). Deletions cut 6 bases from V and 9 bases from J, with 11 bases between. The CDR3 length is 10 residues. CDR1 DFQATT and CDR2 SNEGSKA come from the germline V gene (reference sequence). CDR3 region: CSATRTKAFF. DNA of the CDR3: TGCAGTGCCACCCGGACAAAAGCTTTCTTT.

This clonotype was detected ten times or more. V and J are TRBV11-2 and TRBJ1-6; TRBD1 might be the D (6 bases). V shed 4 bases and J shed 5 bases, with 15 bases lying between them. The CDR3 is 16 residues long. CDR1 is SGHAT, CDR2 FQNNGV, per germline. The CDR3 here is CASSSYATGDNSPLHF. CDR3 bases: TGTGCCAGCAGCTCTTACGCGACAGGAGATAATTCACCCCTCCACTTT.